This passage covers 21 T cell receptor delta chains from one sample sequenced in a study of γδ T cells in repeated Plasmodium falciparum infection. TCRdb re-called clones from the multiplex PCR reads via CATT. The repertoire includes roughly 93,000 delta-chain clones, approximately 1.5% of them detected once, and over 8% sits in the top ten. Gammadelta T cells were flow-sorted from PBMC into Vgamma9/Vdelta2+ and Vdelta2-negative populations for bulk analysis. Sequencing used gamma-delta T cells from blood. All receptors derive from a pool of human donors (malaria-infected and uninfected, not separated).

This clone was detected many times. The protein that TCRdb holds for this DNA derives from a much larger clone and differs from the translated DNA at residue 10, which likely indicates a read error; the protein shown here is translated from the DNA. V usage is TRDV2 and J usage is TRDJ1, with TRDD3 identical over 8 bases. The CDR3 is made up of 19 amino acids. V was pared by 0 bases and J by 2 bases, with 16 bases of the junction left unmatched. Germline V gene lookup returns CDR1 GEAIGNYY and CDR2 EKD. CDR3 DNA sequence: TGTGCCTGTGACACCCTAGGACTGGGGGGGAACGTTTGGACCGATAAACTCATCTTT. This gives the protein CACDTLGLGGNVWTDKLIF.

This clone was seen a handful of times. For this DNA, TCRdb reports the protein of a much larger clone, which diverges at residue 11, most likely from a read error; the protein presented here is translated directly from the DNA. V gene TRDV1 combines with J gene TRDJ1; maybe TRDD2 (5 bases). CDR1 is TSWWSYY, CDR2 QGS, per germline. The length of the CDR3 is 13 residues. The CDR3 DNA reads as TGTGCTCTTGGGTCCCCCTTCTCCGATAAACGCATCTTT. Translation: CALGSPFSDKRIF.

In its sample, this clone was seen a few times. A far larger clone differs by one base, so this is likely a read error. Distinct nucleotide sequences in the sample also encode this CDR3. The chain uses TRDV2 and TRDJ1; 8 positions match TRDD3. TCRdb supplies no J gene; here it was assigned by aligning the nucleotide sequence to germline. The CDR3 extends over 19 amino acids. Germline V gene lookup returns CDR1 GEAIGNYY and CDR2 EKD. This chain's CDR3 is CACDTDQGIRAGDAGKLIF. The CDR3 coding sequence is TGCGCCTGTGACACCGATCAAGGGATACGCGCGGGGGATGCCGGTAAACTCATCTTT.

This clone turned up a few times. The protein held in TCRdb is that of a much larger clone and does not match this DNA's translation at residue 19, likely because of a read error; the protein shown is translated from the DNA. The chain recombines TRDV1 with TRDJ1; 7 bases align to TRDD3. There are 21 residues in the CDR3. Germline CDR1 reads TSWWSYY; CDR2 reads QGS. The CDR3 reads CALGERPRYWGMVRYTDKPIF. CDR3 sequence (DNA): TGTGCTCTTGGGGAACGTCCGAGGTACTGGGGAATGGTTCGGTACACCGATAAACCCATCTTT.

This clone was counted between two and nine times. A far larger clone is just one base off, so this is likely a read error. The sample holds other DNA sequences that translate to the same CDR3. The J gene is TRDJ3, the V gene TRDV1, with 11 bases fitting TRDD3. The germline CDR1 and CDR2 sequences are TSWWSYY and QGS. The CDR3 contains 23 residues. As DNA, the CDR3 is TGTGCTCTTGGGGAACGTTTTCTTTACTGGGGGATAATCACCTCCTGGGACACCCGACAGATGTTCTTC. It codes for CALGERFLYWGIITSWDTRQMFF.

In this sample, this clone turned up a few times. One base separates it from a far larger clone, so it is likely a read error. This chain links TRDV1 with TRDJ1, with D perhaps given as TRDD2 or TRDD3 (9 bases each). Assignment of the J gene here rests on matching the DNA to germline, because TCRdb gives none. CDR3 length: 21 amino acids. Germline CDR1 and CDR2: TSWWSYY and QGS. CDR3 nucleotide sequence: TGTGCCCTTGGGGTCCCTTCCTACCCATCAACTGGGGGACCCCCCACCGATAAACTCATCTTT. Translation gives CALGVPSYPSTGGPPTDKLIF.

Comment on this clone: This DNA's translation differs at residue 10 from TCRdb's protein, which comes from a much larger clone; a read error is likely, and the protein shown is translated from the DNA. CDR3 protein: CACDTRPSYILGASYTDKLIF. The CDR3 DNA is TGTGCCTGTGACACCCGGCCTTCGTACATACTGGGGGCCTCGTACACCGATAAACTCATCTTT. V and J are TRDV2 and TRDJ1; 8 bases agree with TRDD3. No J segment appears in TCRdb, so it was assigned here by matching the sequence to germline. CDR1 and CDR2 from the germline V gene are GEAIGNYY and EKD. J lost 0 bases, V lost 0 bases, and 20 bases had no gene match. The CDR3 loop spans 21 amino acids.

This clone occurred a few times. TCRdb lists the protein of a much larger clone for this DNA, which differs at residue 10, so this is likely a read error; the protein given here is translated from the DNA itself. CDR3 sequence reads: CACDTVPVGGKGQEYTDKLIF. The CDR3 DNA sequence: TGTGCCTGTGACACCGTGCCGGTGGGGGGTAAAGGGCAGGAGTACACCGATAAACTCATCTTT. The rearrangement uses TRDV2 and TRDJ1; the D gene is possibly TRDD3 (6 bases). Assignment of the J gene here rests on matching the DNA to germline, because TCRdb gives none. CDR3 length: 21 residues. CDR1 and CDR2 (germline): GEAIGNYY, EKD. V gave up 0 bases and J gave up 0 bases, with 28 bases separating them.

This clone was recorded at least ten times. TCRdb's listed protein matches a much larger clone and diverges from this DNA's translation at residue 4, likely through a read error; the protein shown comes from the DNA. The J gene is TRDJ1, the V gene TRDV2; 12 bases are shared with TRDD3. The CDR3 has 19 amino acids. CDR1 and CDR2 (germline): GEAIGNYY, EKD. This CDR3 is CACGTLLLGDTRYTDKLIF. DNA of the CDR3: TGTGCCTGTGGCACCCTCCTACTGGGGGATACCCGCTACACCGATAAACTCATCTTT.

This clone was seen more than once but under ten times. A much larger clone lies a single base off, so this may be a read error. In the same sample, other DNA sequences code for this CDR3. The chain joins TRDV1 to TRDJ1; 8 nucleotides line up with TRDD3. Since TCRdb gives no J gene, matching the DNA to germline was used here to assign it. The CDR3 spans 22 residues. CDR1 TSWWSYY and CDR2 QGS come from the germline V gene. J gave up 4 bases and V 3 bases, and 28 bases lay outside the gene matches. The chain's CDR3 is CALGEVRPFLSGHWGSLDKLIF. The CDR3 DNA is TGTGCTCTTGGGGAGGTGCGTCCTTTCCTATCGGGCCACTGGGGGTCCCTCGATAAACTCATCTTT.

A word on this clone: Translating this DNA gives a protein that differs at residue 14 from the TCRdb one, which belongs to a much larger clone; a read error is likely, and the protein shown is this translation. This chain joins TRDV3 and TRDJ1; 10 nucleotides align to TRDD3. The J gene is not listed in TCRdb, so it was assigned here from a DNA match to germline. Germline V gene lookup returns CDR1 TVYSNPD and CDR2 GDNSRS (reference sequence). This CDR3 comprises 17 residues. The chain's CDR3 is CAFSFEALVLGDDTLIF. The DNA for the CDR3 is TGTGCCTTTAGTTTCGAGGCGCTGGTACTGGGGGATGATACACTCATCTTT.

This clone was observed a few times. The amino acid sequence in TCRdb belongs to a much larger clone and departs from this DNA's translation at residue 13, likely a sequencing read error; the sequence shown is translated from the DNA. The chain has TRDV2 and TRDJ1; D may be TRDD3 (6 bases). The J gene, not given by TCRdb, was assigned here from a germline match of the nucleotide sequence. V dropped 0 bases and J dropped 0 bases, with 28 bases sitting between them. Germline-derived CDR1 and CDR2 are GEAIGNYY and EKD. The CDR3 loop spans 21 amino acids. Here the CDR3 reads CACDTGIYALGTRRYTDKLIF. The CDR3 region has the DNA TGTGCCTGTGACACCGGAATCTACGCGCTGGGGACTCGGAGGTACACCGATAAACTCATCTTT.

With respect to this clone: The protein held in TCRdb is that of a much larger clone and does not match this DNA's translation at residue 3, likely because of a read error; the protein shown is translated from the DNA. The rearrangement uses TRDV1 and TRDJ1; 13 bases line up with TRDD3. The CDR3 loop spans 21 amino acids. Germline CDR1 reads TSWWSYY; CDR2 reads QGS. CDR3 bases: TGTGCTCCTGGGGAACAAAAGGACTTCCTACGAACTGGGGGATACGCGGATAAACTCATCTTT. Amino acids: CAPGEQKDFLRTGGYADKLIF.

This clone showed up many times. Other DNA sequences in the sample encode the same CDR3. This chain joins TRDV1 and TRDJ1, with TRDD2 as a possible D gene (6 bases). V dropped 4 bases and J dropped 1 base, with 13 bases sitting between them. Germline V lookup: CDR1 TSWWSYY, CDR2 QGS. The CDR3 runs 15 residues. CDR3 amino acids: CALGGPSRPTDKLIF. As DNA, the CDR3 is TGTGCTCTTGGGGGGCCTTCCCGGCCCACCGATAAACTCATCTTT.

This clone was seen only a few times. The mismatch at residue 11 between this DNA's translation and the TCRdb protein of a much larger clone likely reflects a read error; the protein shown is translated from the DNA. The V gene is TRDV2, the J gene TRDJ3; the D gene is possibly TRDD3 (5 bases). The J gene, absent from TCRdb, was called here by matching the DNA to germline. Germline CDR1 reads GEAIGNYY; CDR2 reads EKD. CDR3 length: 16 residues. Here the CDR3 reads CACDTGDPWDIRQMFF. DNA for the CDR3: TGTGCCTGTGACACCGGGGACCCCTGGGACATCCGACAGATGTTTTTC.

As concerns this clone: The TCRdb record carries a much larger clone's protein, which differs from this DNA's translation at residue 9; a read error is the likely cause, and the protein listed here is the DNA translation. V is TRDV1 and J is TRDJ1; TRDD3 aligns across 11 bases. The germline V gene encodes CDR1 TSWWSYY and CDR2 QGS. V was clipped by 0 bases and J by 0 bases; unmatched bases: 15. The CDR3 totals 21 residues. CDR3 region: CALGELSASMYWGIDTDKLIF. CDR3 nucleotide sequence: TGTGCTCTTGGGGAACTTTCCGCCTCAATGTACTGGGGGATAGACACCGATAAACTCATCTTT.

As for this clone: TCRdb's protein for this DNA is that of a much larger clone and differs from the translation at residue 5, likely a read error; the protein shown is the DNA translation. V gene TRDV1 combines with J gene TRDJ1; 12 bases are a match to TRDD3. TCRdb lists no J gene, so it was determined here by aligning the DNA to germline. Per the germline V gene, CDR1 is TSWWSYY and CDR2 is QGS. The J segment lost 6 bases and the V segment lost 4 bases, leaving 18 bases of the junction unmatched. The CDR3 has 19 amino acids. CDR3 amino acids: CALGGPHASYLGDTYKLIF. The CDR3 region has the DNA TGTGCTCTTGGGGGCCCACACGCTTCCTACCTGGGGGATACGTATAAACTCATCTTT.

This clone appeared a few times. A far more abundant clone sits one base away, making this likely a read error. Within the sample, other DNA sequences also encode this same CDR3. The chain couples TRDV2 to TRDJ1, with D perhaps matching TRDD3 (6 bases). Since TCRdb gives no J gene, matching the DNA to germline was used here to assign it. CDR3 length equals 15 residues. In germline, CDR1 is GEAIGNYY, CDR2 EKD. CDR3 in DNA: TGTGCCTGCGACACCGTGGGGGGCTACACCGATAAACTCATCTTT. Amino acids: CACDTVGGYTDKLIF.

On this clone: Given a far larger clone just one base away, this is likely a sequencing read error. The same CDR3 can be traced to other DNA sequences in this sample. The CDR3 loop is CALGEPTAPNFLLYWGNYTDKLIF. The CDR3 DNA sequence: TGTGCTCTTGGGGAACCGACGGCCCCAAACTTCCTCTTGTACTGGGGGAATTACACCGATAAACTCATCTTT. V usage is TRDV1 and J usage is TRDJ1; 9 bases align to TRDD3. TCRdb lists no J gene, so it was determined here by aligning the DNA to germline. This CDR3 has 24 amino acids. V gave up 1 base and J gave up 0 bases; unmatched junction bases: 27. Germline V CDR1 and CDR2: TSWWSYY, QGS.

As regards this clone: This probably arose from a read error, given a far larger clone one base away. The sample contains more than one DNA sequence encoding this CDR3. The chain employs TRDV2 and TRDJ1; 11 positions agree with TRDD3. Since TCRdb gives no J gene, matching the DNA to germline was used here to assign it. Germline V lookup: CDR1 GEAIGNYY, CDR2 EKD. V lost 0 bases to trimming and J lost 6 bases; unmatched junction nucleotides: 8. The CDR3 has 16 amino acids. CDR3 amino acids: CACDTGGGGYDNKLIF. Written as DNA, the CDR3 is TGTGCCTGTGACACCGGAGGTGGGGGATACGATAATAAACTCATCTTT.

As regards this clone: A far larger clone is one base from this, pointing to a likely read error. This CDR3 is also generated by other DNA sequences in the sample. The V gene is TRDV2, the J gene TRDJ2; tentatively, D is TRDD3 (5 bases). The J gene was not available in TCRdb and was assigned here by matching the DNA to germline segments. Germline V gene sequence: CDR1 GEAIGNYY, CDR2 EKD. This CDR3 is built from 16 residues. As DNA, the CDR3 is TGTGCCTGTGACATAATTGGGGTGGGAGAGACAGCCCAACTCTTCTTT. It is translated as CACDIIGVGETAQLFF.